Listed below are T cell receptor beta chains from one sample, sequenced in a study of blood T cell repertoires in COVID-19. Repertoires were generated with immunoSEQ multiplex PCR, while TCRdb's copy carries only in-frame clones and drops some. The sample gives under 200,000 clones, about 88% of which show up once; less than 5.5% is in the top ten. Source material: peripheral blood. The receptors shown here come from a woman of 80 years or more with acute or convalescent COVID-19. CDR3s include the opening cysteine and the closing phenylalanine or tryptophan. A D gene is named only where the DNA matches it firmly. Rows may omit the clone size; those that give it use once, few, many or a size class.

V	J	size	D	length	DNA	CDR3
TRBV5-5	TRBJ2-7	NA	TRBD2	17	TGTGCCAGCAGCTTGGGACTAGCGGGAGGGTCGTCGTACGAGCAGTACTTC	CASSLGLAGGSSYEQYF
TRBV28	TRBJ1-2	NA	NA	13	TGTGCCAGCAGTTTAGTGCTGGGGAGTGGCTACACCTTC	CASSLVLGSGYTF
TRBV2	TRBJ2-5	NA	NA	13	TGTGCCAGCCGTCGCGGGGCTGGTGAGACCCAGTACTTC	CASRRGAGETQYF
TRBV6-2/TRBV6-3	TRBJ1-2	NA	NA	16	TGTGCCAGCAGTTACCTCGGCCGGACAGCCTATTATGGCTACACCTTC	CASSYLGRTAYYGYTF
TRBV5-1	TRBJ1-1	NA	NA	14	TGCGCCAGCAGCCCCGCCCAGGTCTGGACTGAAGCTTTCTTT	CASSPAQVWTEAFF
TRBV7-2	TRBJ2-7	NA	TRBD2	15	TGTGCCAGCAGCTTACGTAGTAGCGGGGCCTACGAGCAGTACTTC	CASSLRSSGAYEQYF
TRBV4-1	TRBJ1-1	NA	NA	14	TGCGCCAGCAGCAAAAATCAGGGGTACGCTGAAGCTTTCTTT	CASSKNQGYAEAFF
TRBV7-9	TRBJ2-3	NA	TRBD1	16	TGTGCCAGCAGCTTAGACAAGACAGGGCCCTGGGATACGCAGTATTTT	CASSLDKTGPWDTQYF
TRBV19	TRBJ1-4	NA	NA	9	TGTGCCAGGAGGGAAAAACTGTTTTTT	CARREKLFF
TRBV6-5	TRBJ1-4	NA	TRBD1	15	TGTGCCAGCAGTTATCGACAGGGGGCGGCTGAAAAACTGTTTTTT	CASSYRQGAAEKLFF
TRBV7-2	TRBJ1-2	NA	NA	14	TGTGCCAGCAGCTTTGGGGGGTCTAACTATGGCTACACCTTC	CASSFGGSNYGYTF
TRBV9	TRBJ2-4	NA	TRBD1	17	TGTGCCAGCAGCGAACGAACAGGGGGCCGTCGGGAAGTCATTCAGTACTTC	CASSERTGGRREVIQYF
TRBV5-4	TRBJ2-7	NA	TRBD2	16	TGTGCCAGCAGCTTGAGTTCGAAGCGGGATGCCTACGAGCAGTACTTC	CASSLSSKRDAYEQYF
TRBV27	TRBJ1-1	NA	TRBD1	13	TGTGCCAGCAGGCTACTATCAGGGGGGGAAGCTTTCTTT	CASRLLSGGEAFF
TRBV5-8	TRBJ2-7	once	NA	14	TGTGCCAGCAGCTTGCAACAGGGTTCCTACGAGCAGTACTTC	CASSLQQGSYEQYF
TRBV5-6	TRBJ1-5	NA	TRBD1	15	TGTGCCAGCAGTCCAGGACAGGGGGGCAATCAGCCCCAGCATTTT	CASSPGQGGNQPQHF
TRBV7-2	TRBJ2-3	NA	NA	17	TGTGCCAGCAGCTTAGCCCGTGGACGAGGGGGTGCAGATACGCAGTATTTT	CASSLARGRGGADTQYF
TRBV14	TRBJ1-2	NA	NA	15	TGTGCCAGCAGCCAAGATCTGGGGAGTCCTATTGGCTACACCTTC	CASSQDLGSPIGYTF
TRBV6-6	TRBJ1-2	NA	TRBD1	14	TGTGCCAGCAGAGAGGGACAGCTTAACTATGGCTACACCTTC	CASREGQLNYGYTF
TRBV24-1	TRBJ2-2	NA	TRBD1	16	TGTGCCACCAGTGACACCGGGACAGGGGACACCGGGGAGCTGTTTTTT	CATSDTGTGDTGELFF
TRBV19	TRBJ2-5	NA	NA	14	TGTGCCAGTAGTACCGCCTCGGGGAGGAACTCCCAGTACTTC	CASSTASGRNSQYF
TRBV4-3	TRBJ2-1	NA	NA	15	TGCGCCAGCAGCCAAGATTACTACTCCTACAATGAGCAGTTCTTC	CASSQDYYSYNEQFF
TRBV5-1	TRBJ1-1	NA	NA	13	TGCGCCAGCAGCTTGGGTCTGGGGCCTGAAGCTTTCTTT	CASSLGLGPEAFF
TRBV7-2	TRBJ1-2	NA	TRBD1	14	TGTGCCAGCAGCTTAGAACAGGGGGCGTATGGCTACACCTTC	CASSLEQGAYGYTF
TRBV28	TRBJ2-7	NA	NA	14	TGTGCCAGCAGGCTCGGGGGTAGGGGATCCGAGCAGTACTTC	CASRLGGRGSEQYF
TRBV5-1	TRBJ2-4	once	TRBD1	15	TGCGCCAGCAGCTTAATGACAGGGTCTGGGGACATTCAGTACTTC	CASSLMTGSGDIQYF
TRBV7-2	TRBJ1-2	NA	NA	15	TGTGCCAGCAGCTTAGACAGGGTTCTTGGATATGGCTACACCTTC	CASSLDRVLGYGYTF
TRBV4-2	TRBJ1-4	NA	TRBD1	15	TGTGCCAGCAGCCAAGGGGGACAGGGCTTTGAAAAACTGTTTTTT	CASSQGGQGFEKLFF
TRBV3-1/TRBV3-2	TRBJ2-1	NA	TRBD2	16	TGTGCCAGCAGCCAATCGGGACTAGCCTACTACAATGAGCAGTTCTTC	CASSQSGLAYYNEQFF
TRBV5-1	TRBJ1-3	NA	NA	14	TGCGCCAGCAGCTTGCTCGGCGGGGCGAACACCATATATTTT	CASSLLGGANTIYF
TRBV2	TRBJ1-1	NA	NA	14	TGTGCCAGCAGTCGCGACAGGAGAAACACTGAAGCTTTCTTT	CASSRDRRNTEAFF
TRBV6-5	TRBJ1-1	NA	NA	14	TGTGCCAGCAGTTACTCTAGAGGTTTGGCTGAAGCTTTCTTT	CASSYSRGLAEAFF
TRBV3-1/TRBV3-2	TRBJ1-5	NA	NA	13	TGTGCCAGCAGCCCTCCCGGGGGACAGCCCCAGCATTTT	CASSPPGGQPQHF
TRBV6-6	TRBJ2-1	NA	TRBD2	14	TGTGCCAGCCTTCTAGCGGGAGACCTAAATGAGCAGTTCTTC	CASLLAGDLNEQFF
TRBV6-4	TRBJ1-1	many	NA	17	TGTGCCAGCAGTCCCCGGGCCAACCGGGGTGGGAACACTGAAGCTTTCTTT	CASSPRANRGGNTEAFF
TRBV7-2	TRBJ2-7	NA	TRBD1	14	TGTGCCAGTCAGGGGGCACGGGGATCCTACGAGCAGTACTTC	CASQGARGSYEQYF
TRBV4-3	TRBJ1-5	NA	TRBD1	14	TGCGCCAGCAGCCAAACAGGGGGCAATCAGCCCCAGCATTTT	CASSQTGGNQPQHF
TRBV28	TRBJ1-5	NA	NA	11	TGTGCCAGCAGTCTTAATCAGCCCCAGCATTTT	CASSLNQPQHF
TRBV19	TRBJ2-2	NA	TRBD1	16	TGTGCCAGTACCCCAGACAGGGGTTTTGGGACCGGGGAGCTGTTTTTT	CASTPDRGFGTGELFF
TRBV19	TRBJ2-1	NA	NA	13	TGTGCCAGCAGCCCAGGGGCCTACAATGAGCAGTTCTTC	CASSPGAYNEQFF
TRBV5-1	TRBJ2-2	NA	NA	13	TGCGCCAGCAGCTTTGACTTCACCGGGGAGCTGTTTTTT	CASSFDFTGELFF
TRBV18	TRBJ2-1	NA	TRBD1	15	TGTGCCAGCTCCCGAGAGACAGGGTCCTACAATGAGCAGTTCTTC	CASSRETGSYNEQFF
TRBV29-1	TRBJ1-2	NA	TRBD1	14	TGCAGCGTTGAAATGACAGGGCCCCCTTATGGCTACACCTTC	CSVEMTGPPYGYTF
TRBV5-1	TRBJ2-5	NA	NA	13	TGCGCCAGCAGCCCAAACACCCAAGAGACCCAGTACTTC	CASSPNTQETQYF
TRBV28	TRBJ1-2	once	NA	13	TGTGCCAGCCGAGCGGATTCTAACTATGGCTACACCTTC	CASRADSNYGYTF
TRBV18	TRBJ1-5	many	NA	14	TGTGCCAGCTCTCCCGGGGGGGGAAGGCAGCCCCAGCATTTT	CASSPGGGRQPQHF
TRBV11-3	TRBJ1-4	NA	TRBD1	15	TGTGCCAGCAGCCCCGGACAGGGTGCCCATGAAAAACTGTTTTTT	CASSPGQGAHEKLFF
TRBV29-1	TRBJ1-1	few	NA	11	TGCAGCGCCACAAGGGGGACTGAAGCTTTCTTT	CSATRGTEAFF
TRBV4-3	TRBJ1-1	NA	TRBD1	16	TGCGCCAGCAGCCACCATGGCAGGGGGCAACGGCCTGAAGCTTTCTTT	CASSHHGRGQRPEAFF
TRBV30	TRBJ1-5	once	TRBD1	15	TGTGCCTGGAGTGCCGGGACAGCTCCAAATCAGCCCCAGCATTTT	CAWSAGTAPNQPQHF
TRBV12-5	TRBJ1-5	NA	NA	16	TGTGCTAGTGGTTTGTCCCAGGGTTGGGGCAATCAGCCCCAGCATTTT	CASGLSQGWGNQPQHF
TRBV25-1	TRBJ1-1	once	NA	13	TGTGCCAGCCTATCGGACAGGAACACTGAAGCTTTCTTT	CASLSDRNTEAFF
TRBV6-6	TRBJ2-1	many	NA	14	TGTGCCAGCGTGGAGGGGTACGTTAGCAATGAGCAGTTCTTC	CASVEGYVSNEQFF